This is a list of T cell receptor beta chains from one sample in a study of yellow fever vaccine responses in identical twins. TCRdb redid the calling of the RT-PCR reads with MiXCR, one entry per CDR3 protein. The table lists some 4,000 distinct CDR3 sequences, 65% to 90% of them singletons, with over 2.5% in the top ten. The sequenced sample was T cells from blood (PBMCs), unsorted or a sorted subset (not recorded which), obtained before or after yellow fever vaccination (not recorded which). The receptors originated from a woman younger than 35 who received the yellow fever vaccine. Each CDR3 is given with its conserved first and last residue. The order of the fields is clone size, V gene, D gene, J gene, CDR3 protein, CDR3 DNA. D genes are given only for firm matches. Clone sizes are given selectively: once, few, many, or a class where the clone is expanded.

>NA|TRBV14|TRBD2|TRBJ2-1
CASSQSKRGPSYNEQFF
TGTGCCAGCAGCCAATCCAAGCGGGGCCCTTCCTACAATGAGCAGTTCTTC
>NA|TRBV7-6|TRBD2|TRBJ2-7
CASSNTGLAGAREQYF
TGTGCCAGCAGTAATACTGGACTAGCGGGAGCACGGGAGCAGTACTTC
>once|TRBV29-1|NA|TRBJ2-1
CSVMLGREQFF
TGCAGCGTTATGTTGGGGCGGGAGCAGTTCTTC
>NA|TRBV7-7|TRBD2|TRBJ2-1
CASSLAGADEQFF
TGTGCTAGCAGCTTAGCGGGTGCGGATGAGCAGTTCTTC
>NA|TRBV11-1|NA|TRBJ2-7
CASSFGDEGLLYF
TGTGCCAGCAGCTTCGGGGACGAGGGATTGTTGTACTTC
>NA|TRBV29-1|NA|TRBJ2-3
CSVEAFTDTQYF
TGCAGCGTTGAAGCTTTCACAGATACGCAGTATTTT
>once|TRBV11-2|NA|TRBJ2-7
CASSRTGSYEQYF
TGTGCCAGCAGCCGCACCGGGAGCTACGAGCAGTACTTC
>NA|TRBV20-1|NA|TRBJ1-5
CSAKEPSVRNQPQHF
TGCAGTGCTAAAGAACCCTCCGTGAGGAATCAGCCCCAGCATTTT
>NA|TRBV20-1|NA|TRBJ1-1
CSARDLDGNTEAFF
TGCAGTGCTAGGGACCTGGACGGGAACACTGAAGCTTTCTTT
>NA|TRBV7-2|NA|TRBJ2-7
CASSLGPAFEQYF
TGTGCCAGCAGCTTGGGACCAGCGTTCGAGCAGTACTTC
>NA|TRBV19|TRBD1|TRBJ2-2
CASSRRTGGSGNTGELFF
TGTGCCAGTAGCCGTAGAACAGGGGGCAGCGGCAACACCGGGGAGCTGTTTTTT
>NA|TRBV5-4|NA|TRBJ2-1
CASSLLETYNEQFF
TGTGCCAGCAGCTTGTTAGAAACGTACAATGAGCAGTTCTTC
>NA|TRBV11-2|NA|TRBJ2-1
CASSPRGPYNEQFF
TGTGCCAGCAGCCCCCGAGGACCATACAATGAGCAGTTCTTC
>NA|TRBV28|TRBD2|TRBJ2-7
CASRNGGAGSYEQYF
TGTGCCAGCAGGAACGGGGGGGCCGGGTCCTACGAGCAGTACTTC
>NA|TRBV2|TRBD1|TRBJ2-1
CASRLTGGPYNEQFF
TGTGCCAGCAGGTTGACAGGGGGACCCTACAATGAGCAGTTCTTC
>NA|TRBV29-1|NA|TRBJ2-2
CSVDQGLTGELFF
TGCAGCGTTGATCAGGGTCTCACCGGGGAGCTGTTTTTT
>NA|TRBV11-2|NA|TRBJ2-1
CASSADTYNEQFF
TGTGCCAGCAGCGCGGACACCTACAATGAGCAGTTCTTC
>NA|TRBV4-3|NA|TRBJ1-3
CASSQGTWNSDTIYF
TGCGCCAGCAGCCAGGGGACCTGGAATTCGGACACCATATATTTT
>NA|TRBV7-6|NA|TRBJ2-3
CASSLISENTQYF
TGTGCCAGCAGCTTAATCTCCGAAAATACGCAGTATTTT
>few|TRBV6-2/TRBV6-3|NA|TRBJ2-7
CASSFARDEQYF
TGTGCCAGCAGTTTCGCAAGGGACGAGCAGTACTTC
>NA|TRBV7-3|NA|TRBJ2-3
CASSLNRGGRTDTQYF
TGTGCCAGCAGCTTAAATAGAGGGGGTAGAACAGATACGCAGTATTTT
>NA|TRBV4-1|NA|TRBJ1-1
CASSHVQVDTEAFF
TGCGCCAGCAGCCATGTCCAGGTCGACACTGAAGCTTTCTTT
>NA|TRBV12-3/TRBV12-4|NA|TRBJ1-5
CASSKRADGNQPQHF
TGTGCCAGCAGTAAGAGGGCCGATGGCAATCAGCCCCAGCATTTT
>NA|TRBV20-1|NA|TRBJ1-1
CSASKQNTEAFF
TGCAGTGCGTCGAAACAGAACACTGAAGCTTTCTTT
>NA|TRBV5-6|NA|TRBJ2-7
CASSLEGAISYEQYF
TGTGCCAGCAGCTTGGAAGGGGCCATCTCCTACGAGCAGTACTTC
>NA|TRBV29-1|NA|TRBJ2-1
CSVDEYNEQFF
TGCAGCGTTGACGAGTACAATGAGCAGTTCTTC
>NA|TRBV4-1|TRBD1|TRBJ1-4
CASSPQGAREKLFF
TGCGCCAGCAGCCCGCAGGGGGCGCGAGAAAAACTGTTTTTT
>NA|TRBV5-1|NA|TRBJ2-3
CASSLGDSTDTQYF
TGCGCCAGCAGCTTGGGGGACAGCACAGATACGCAGTATTTT
>NA|TRBV4-1|NA|TRBJ1-5
CASSQEAGNQPQHF
TGCGCCAGCAGCCAAGAGGCGGGCAATCAGCCCCAGCATTTT
>NA|TRBV5-4|TRBD1|TRBJ2-1
CASSSSRGQALNEQFF
TGTGCCAGCAGCTCGTCAAGGGGACAGGCCTTGAATGAGCAGTTCTTC
>NA|TRBV11-3|TRBD2|TRBJ2-7
CASGFPVTSGSF
TGTGCCAGCGGATTCCCCGTGACTAGCGGGAGCTTC
>NA|TRBV11-3|NA|TRBJ2-7
CASSLVIYEQYF
TGTGCCAGCAGCTTAGTCATCTACGAGCAGTACTTC
>NA|TRBV28|NA|TRBJ2-1
CASSFGGDNYNEQFF
TGTGCCAGCAGTTTCGGGGGAGACAACTACAATGAGCAGTTCTTC
>NA|TRBV11-2|NA|TRBJ2-5
CASSPAGAVTRETQYF
TGTGCCAGCAGTCCGGCCGGGGCAGTAACGCGGGAGACCCAGTACTTC
>NA|TRBV4-1|NA|TRBJ1-3
CASSQVYSGNTIYF
TGCGCCAGCAGCCAAGTCTACTCTGGAAACACCATATATTTT
>few|TRBV11-3|NA|TRBJ2-3
CASSLGIPDTQYF
TGTGCCAGCAGCTTAGGGATACCAGATACGCAGTATTTT
>NA|TRBV28|TRBD1|TRBJ1-3
CASSNTGGTGNTIYF
TGTGCCAGCAGTAACACAGGGGGCACCGGAAACACCATATATTTT
>once|TRBV29-1|NA|TRBJ2-1
CSVEARNEQFF
TGCAGCGTTGAAGCTAGGAATGAGCAGTTCTTC
>NA|TRBV29-1|NA|TRBJ2-1
CSASSGWGNEQFF
TGCAGCGCCTCCTCTGGGTGGGGGAATGAGCAGTTCTTC
>few|TRBV9|NA|TRBJ1-6
CASSASWGNSPLHF
TGTGCCAGCAGCGCGTCCTGGGGTAATTCACCCCTCCACTTT
>NA|TRBV28|TRBD2|TRBJ2-1
CASSLMGLAGGNEQFF
TGTGCCAGCAGTTTAATGGGACTAGCGGGGGGAAATGAGCAGTTCTTC
>NA|TRBV18|NA|TRBJ2-1
CASSRAVRNEQFF
TGTGCCAGCTCAAGAGCGGTCCGCAATGAGCAGTTCTTC
>NA|TRBV29-1|TRBD1|TRBJ2-7
CSVEDSGTGYEQYF
TGCAGCGTTGAAGACTCCGGGACAGGCTACGAGCAGTACTTC
>NA|TRBV11-1|TRBD1|TRBJ2-7
CASSLPPGQVSYEQYF
TGTGCCAGCAGCTTACCCCCAGGACAGGTTTCCTACGAGCAGTACTTC
>NA|TRBV30|NA|TRBJ1-3
CAWRPQGGSGNTIYF
TGTGCCTGGAGACCACAGGGCGGCTCTGGAAACACCATATATTTT
>once|TRBV29-1|TRBD1|TRBJ1-1
CSGPKTGGGTEAFF
TGCAGCGGCCCGAAGACAGGGGGCGGCACTGAAGCTTTCTTT
>NA|TRBV28|NA|TRBJ2-7
CASTRTYEQYF
TGTGCCAGCACACGGACCTACGAGCAGTACTTC